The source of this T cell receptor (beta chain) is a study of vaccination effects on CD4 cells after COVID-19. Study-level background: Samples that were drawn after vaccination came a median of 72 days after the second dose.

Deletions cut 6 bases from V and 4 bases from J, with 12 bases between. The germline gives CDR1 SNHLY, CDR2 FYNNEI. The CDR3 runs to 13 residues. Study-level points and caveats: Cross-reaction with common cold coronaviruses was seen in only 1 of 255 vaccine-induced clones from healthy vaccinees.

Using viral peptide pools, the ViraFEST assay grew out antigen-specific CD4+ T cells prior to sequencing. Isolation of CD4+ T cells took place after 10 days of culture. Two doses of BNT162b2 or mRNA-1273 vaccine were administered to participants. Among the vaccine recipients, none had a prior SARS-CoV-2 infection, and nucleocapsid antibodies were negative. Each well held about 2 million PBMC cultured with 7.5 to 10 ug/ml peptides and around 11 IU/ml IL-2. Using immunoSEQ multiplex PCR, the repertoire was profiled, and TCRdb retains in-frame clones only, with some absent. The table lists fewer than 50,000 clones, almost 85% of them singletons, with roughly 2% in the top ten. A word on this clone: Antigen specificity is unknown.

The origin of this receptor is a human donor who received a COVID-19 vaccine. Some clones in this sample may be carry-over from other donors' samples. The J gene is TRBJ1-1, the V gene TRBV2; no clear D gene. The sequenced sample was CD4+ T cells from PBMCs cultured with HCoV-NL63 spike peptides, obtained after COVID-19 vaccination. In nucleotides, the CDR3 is TGTGCCAGCAGCCGCACCGAAGGCACTGAAGCTTTCTTT. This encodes CASSRTEGTEAFF.